This T cell receptor (beta chain) emerged from a study of blood T cells in healthy people across ages. No fewer than 7 million PBMCs went into each sample. The authors ran a second PCR of about 6 to 11 cycles using a sample-barcoded 5' primer and a J-beta primer mix. TCRdb re-analysed the 5' RACE reads in MiXCR, keeping a single row per CDR3 protein. The sample has 1.5 million to 2 million distinct CDR3 sequences, around 48% seen once; the top ten hold over 2%. In its sample, this clonotype was seen a few times. The CDR3 runs to 17 residues. Losses at the gene ends were 2 bases for V and 1 base for J; bases not matched to a gene: 6. Germline CDR1 SGHVS, CDR2 FNYEAQ.

The source material was blood. This sequence joins TRBV7-6 and TRBJ2-5, with 11 bases matching TRBD2. The TCR was taken from a woman in her thirties or forties in good health. The CDR3 reads CASSLLHSGGVQETQYF. The CDR3 nucleotides read TGTGCCAGCAGCTTATTGCATAGCGGGGGGGTCCAAGAGACCCAGTACTTC.